The 14 T cell receptor beta chains presented below share a single source sample, sequenced in a study of vaccination effects on CD4 cells after COVID-19. The assay was immunoSEQ multiplex PCR, and TCRdb's table has in-frame clones only and misses some. The data show some 30,000 clones, roughly four fifths seen once. Before sequencing, viral peptide pools were used by the ViraFEST assay to expand antigen-specific CD4+ T cells. The authors isolated CD4+ T cells after 10 days of culture. Either the mRNA-1273 or the BNT162b2 vaccine was given to participants as two doses. These receptors have no identified antigens. The sample was CD4+ T cells from PBMCs cultured with HCoV-229E spike peptides, taken after COVID-19 vaccination. These receptors came from a human donor who received a COVID-19 vaccine.

This chain links TRBV27 with TRBJ1-5; D is unclear. CDR3 length: 17 residues. Between the trimmed V and J ends, which lost 1 base and 1 base, there was a span of 14 bases. CDR1 is MNHEY, CDR2 SMNVEV, per germline (reference sequence). CDR3 protein: CASSLFSFGSSNQPQHF. The CDR3 nucleotides are TGTGCCAGCAGTTTATTTTCGTTCGGCAGCAGCAATCAGCCCCAGCATTTT.

This clone was detected once. The chain couples TRBV10-3 to TRBJ2-3, with 8 bases fitting TRBD2. Trimming cost V 8 bases and J 1 base; bases outside gene matches: 11. The CDR3 covers 16 residues. Germline CDR1 ENHRY, CDR2 SYGVKD. The CDR3 DNA is TGTGCCATCTCTTCGAGCGGGGGCACCCGCACAGATACGCAGTATTTT. Translation gives CAISSSGGTRTDTQYF.

This rearrangement joins TRBV9 to TRBJ2-5, with D possibly being TRBD1 (6 bases). The V gene lost 4 bases and the J gene lost 5 bases, with 30 bases spanning the gap. The CDR3 totals 19 residues. Germline CDR1 and CDR2: SGDLS and YYNGEE. The CDR3 DNA reads TGTGCCAGCAGCCCCCGTCAGTACAGGGTATCCGGATCAAGGGAGACCCAGTACTTC. Its translation: CASSPRQYRVSGSRETQYF.

V and J are TRBV7-7 and TRBJ2-1; D unresolved. CDR3 length: 16 residues. Trimming removed 1 base at V and 0 bases at J, with 10 bases between. CDR1 and CDR2 from the germline V gene are SSHAT and FNYEAQ (reference sequence). The CDR3 coding sequence is TGTGCCAGCAGCTTAGGTAGACTGGTCTCCTACAATGAGCAGTTCTTC. It encodes CASSLGRLVSYNEQFF.

This sequence joins TRBV7-9 and TRBJ1-3; 9 nucleotides line up with TRBD1. This CDR3 has 15 residues. CDR1 SEHNR and CDR2 FQNEAQ come from the germline V gene (reference sequence). Unmatched junction bases numbered 3, after V lost 2 bases and J lost 4 bases. DNA for the CDR3: TGTGCCAGCAGCTTAAGGGGGACAGGGGGAAACACCATATATTTT. Translating gives CASSLRGTGGNTIYF. The full variable domain, completed using reference TRBV7-9 and TRBJ1-3, is DTGVSQNPRHKITKRGQNVTFRCDPISEHNRLYWYRQTLGQGPEFLTYFQNEAQLEKSRLLSDRFSAERPKGSFSTLEIQRTEQGDSAMYLCASSLRGTGGNTIYFGEGSWLTVV.

This chain links TRBV7-9 with TRBJ2-7; possibly TRBD1 or TRBD2 for D (5 bases each). CDR1 is SEHNR, CDR2 FQNEAQ, per germline (reference sequence). The CDR3 sequence is 13 residues long. The V gene lost 4 bases and the J gene lost 3 bases, with 10 bases spanning the gap. CDR3 sequence: CASSSGRYYEQYF. As DNA, the CDR3 is TGTGCCAGCAGCTCGGGACGGTACTACGAGCAGTACTTC.

Comment on this clone: Other DNA sequences from this sample encode an identical CDR3 as well. The V call is TRBV29-1, the J call TRBJ2-7; D is ambiguous. The length of the CDR3 is 12 residues. CDR1 SQVTM and CDR2 ANQGSEA come from the germline V gene. V lost 0 bases and J lost 2, with 5 bases in between. In nucleotides, the CDR3 is TGCAGCGTTGAAGACGGTACCTACGAGCAGTACTTC. Translation gives CSVEDGTYEQYF.

The gene calls are TRBV20-1 and TRBJ1-1, with D unclear. Germline CDR1 and CDR2: DFQATT and SNEGSKA (reference sequence). The CDR3 extends over 10 amino acids. The CDR3 DNA follows: TGCAGGGCGGTGAACACTGAAGCTTTCTTT. Protein product: CRAVNTEAFF.

This clone was seen a few times. V is TRBV18 and J is TRBJ1-2, with 8 bases matching TRBD1. The CDR3 extends over 15 amino acids. Germline lookup yields CDR1 KGHSH and CDR2 LQKENI. After removal of 6 bases from V and 0 bases from J, the junction contained 6 bases not matched to a gene. CDR3: CASSRQGRTNYGYTF. The CDR3 coding sequence is TGTGCCAGCTCTCGACAGGGGAGGACTAACTATGGCTACACCTTC.

The chain recombines TRBV4-2 with TRBJ2-2, with TRBD2 matching 11 bases. CDR1 and CDR2 from the germline V gene are LGHNA and YNFKEQ. The CDR3 totals 16 residues. The V segment lost 3 bases and the J segment 3 bases; nucleotides outside the gene matches: 3. CDR3 amino acids: CASSHSGRGYTGELFF. The CDR3 DNA reads as TGTGCCAGCAGCCATAGCGGGAGGGGGTACACCGGGGAGCTGTTTTTT.

The V and J genes are TRBV4-1 and TRBJ2-2, with 7 positions matching TRBD2. The CDR3 has 16 residues. Germline assignment: CDR1 MGHRA and CDR2 YSYEKL. After removal of 6 bases from V and 2 bases from J, the junction contained 9 bases not matched to a gene. The CDR3 nucleotides are TGCGCCAGCAGAATCACACGGGGGGAAAACACCGGGGAGCTGTTTTTT. Translation: CASRITRGENTGELFF.

This chain uses TRBV6-5 with TRBJ2-5; D is perhaps TRBD2 (6 bases). The CDR3 extends over 13 amino acids. Germline CDR1 is MNHEY and CDR2 is SVGAGI. The germline V and J ends were trimmed by 8 bases and 4 bases, with 14 bases remaining between them. CDR3 coding DNA: TGTGCCAGCGGAACTAGCAGGGCAGAGACCCAGTACTTC. Translating gives CASGTSRAETQYF.

The genes are TRBV6-1 and TRBJ1-2; possible D gene TRBD1, 6 bases. CDR1 and CDR2 (germline): MNHNS, SASEGT. This CDR3 spans 17 amino acids. V was trimmed by 2 bases and J by 2 bases, leaving 18 bases between them. The CDR3 is CASSELGQLGNNYGYTF. The CDR3 DNA sequence: TGTGCCAGCAGTGAACTGGGACAACTCGGGAACAACTATGGCTACACCTTC.

This clone was seen a handful of times. The chain employs TRBV19 and TRBJ2-4; 9 positions agree with TRBD1. CDR3 length equals 14 residues. V dropped 5 bases and J dropped 6; count of bases not matched to a gene: 5. Germline V gene lookup returns CDR1 LNHDA and CDR2 SQIVND (reference sequence). The DNA for the CDR3 is TGTGCCAGTAGTGACAGGGGGTACGGAAACATTCAGTACTTC. Translation gives CASSDRGYGNIQYF.